This note documents a single TCR beta chain sequence. TCRdb used MiXCR to reprocess the PCR reads, holding one entry per CDR3 protein. The sample carries about 500,000 distinct CDR3 sequences, roughly 26% recorded once. The CDR3 length is 16 residues. V lost 3 bases, J lost 2 bases, and 9 bases stayed unmatched. Germline CDR1 reads SGHDN; CDR2 reads FVKESK. For naive CD8 T cells, sorting used the CD8+CD4-CCR7+CD45RA+ phenotype. The sample comes from a study of molecular identifiers for immune sequencing clone quantification. The sequence was collected from a human donor in good health. Some libraries in this study had Jurkat cell RNA spiked in. Sequences were obtained from naive CD8+ T cells from blood, with Jurkat cell RNA spiked in. Subset indicated: FACS-sorted CD8+CD4-CCR7+CD45RA+ naive T cells. The J gene is TRBJ2-7, the V gene TRBV14; 8 positions agree with TRBD1. The CDR3 here is CASSHGAGGDPYEQYF. The CDR3 DNA reads TGTGCCAGCAGCCACGGCGCAGGGGGCGATCCCTACGAGCAGTACTTC.